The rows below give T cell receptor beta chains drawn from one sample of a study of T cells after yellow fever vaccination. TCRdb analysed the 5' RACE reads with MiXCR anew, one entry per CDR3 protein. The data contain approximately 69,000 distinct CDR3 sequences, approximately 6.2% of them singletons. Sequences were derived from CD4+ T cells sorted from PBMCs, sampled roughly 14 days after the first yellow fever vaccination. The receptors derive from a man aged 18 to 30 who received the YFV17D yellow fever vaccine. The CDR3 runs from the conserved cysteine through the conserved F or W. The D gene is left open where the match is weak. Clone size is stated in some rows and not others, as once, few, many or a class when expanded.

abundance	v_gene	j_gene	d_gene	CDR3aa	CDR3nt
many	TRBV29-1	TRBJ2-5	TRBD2	CSVNLAGGAYKGTQYF	TGCAGCGTTAATCTAGCGGGGGGCGCTTATAAGGGGACCCAGTACTTC
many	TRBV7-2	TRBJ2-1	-	CASSLTWRGSYNEQFF	TGTGCCAGCAGCTTAACGTGGAGGGGCTCCTACAATGAGCAGTTCTTC
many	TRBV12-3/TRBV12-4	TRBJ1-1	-	CASSPQPTGNTEAFF	TGTGCCAGCAGTCCGCAACCGACAGGGAACACTGAAGCTTTCTTT
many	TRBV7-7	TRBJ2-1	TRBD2	CASSPNGGAVDEQFF	TGTGCTAGCAGCCCGAACGGGGGGGCCGTAGATGAGCAGTTCTTC
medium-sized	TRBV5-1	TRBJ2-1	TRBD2	CASSPLPGGQNEQFF	TGCGCCAGCAGCCCGCTCCCGGGGGGGCAGAATGAGCAGTTCTTC
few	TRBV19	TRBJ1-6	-	CASSMNPAGKSPLHF	TGTGCCAGTAGTATGAACCCCGCAGGCAAGTCACCCCTCCACTTT
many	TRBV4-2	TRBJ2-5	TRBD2	CASSQDPGGGQRETQYF	TGTGCCAGCAGCCAAGATCCGGGGGGGGGCCAAAGAGAGACCCAGTACTTC
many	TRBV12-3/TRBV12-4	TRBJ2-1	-	CASSPSPARGRYNEQFF	TGTGCCAGCAGCCCGTCGCCGGCCCGGGGCCGATACAATGAGCAGTTCTTC
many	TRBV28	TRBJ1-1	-	CASTYQPISRAGNWMNTEAFF	TGTGCCAGCACTTACCAACCCATCAGCAGGGCAGGGAATTGGATGAACACTGAAGCTTTCTTT
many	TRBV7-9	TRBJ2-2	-	CASSTFDAGELFF	TGTGCCAGCAGCACCTTTGACGCCGGGGAGCTGTTTTTT
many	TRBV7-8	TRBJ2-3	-	CASSLQASTDTQYF	TGTGCCAGCAGCTTACAGGCTAGCACAGATACGCAGTATTTT
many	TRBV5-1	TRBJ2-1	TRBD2	CASRRGRENEQFF	TGCGCCAGCAGGCGGGGGAGGGAGAATGAGCAGTTCTTC
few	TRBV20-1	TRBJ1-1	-	CSARGPNTEAFF	TGCAGTGCTAGAGGTCCGAACACTGAAGCTTTCTTT
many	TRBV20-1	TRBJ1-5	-	CSARGGSSNQPQHF	TGCAGTGCTAGGGGAGGTAGTAGCAATCAGCCCCAGCATTTT
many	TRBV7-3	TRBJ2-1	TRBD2	CASSLLWGGGAYEQFF	TGTGCCAGCAGCTTATTGTGGGGCGGGGGGGCTTATGAGCAGTTCTTC
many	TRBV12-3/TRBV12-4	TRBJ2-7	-	CASNRDSDYEQYF	TGTGCCAGCAACCGGGACTCAGACTACGAGCAGTACTTC
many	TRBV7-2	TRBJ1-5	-	CASSFDNGNQPQHF	TGTGCCAGCAGCTTCGATAACGGCAATCAGCCCCAGCATTTT
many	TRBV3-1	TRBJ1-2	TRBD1	CASSLRTGRGNYGYTF	TGTGCCAGCAGCCTTCGGACAGGGCGGGGGAACTATGGCTACACCTTC
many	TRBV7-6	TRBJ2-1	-	CASSLGTGALSYNEQFF	TGTGCCAGCAGCTTAGGTACCGGGGCCCTCTCCTACAATGAGCAGTTCTTC
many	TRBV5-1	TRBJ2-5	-	CASSPGRGQETQYF	TGCGCCAGCAGCCCGGGACGGGGACAAGAGACCCAGTACTTC
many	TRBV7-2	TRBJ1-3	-	CASSLGGGLGNTIYF	TGTGCCAGCAGCTTAGGCGGGGGCCTGGGAAACACCATATATTTT
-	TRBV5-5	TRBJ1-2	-	CASSPGPRQGYGYTF	TGTGCCAGCAGCCCCGGGCCCAGGCAGGGATACGGCTACACCTTC
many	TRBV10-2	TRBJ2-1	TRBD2	CASRSSGANEQFF	TGCGCCAGCAGGAGTAGCGGGGCCAATGAGCAGTTCTTC
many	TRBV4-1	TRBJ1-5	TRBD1	CASSQLPLGTGRKNQPQHF	TGCGCCAGCAGCCAATTACCCCTGGGGACAGGGCGGAAGAATCAGCCCCAGCATTTT